The clone carrying this T cell receptor beta chain has just a few counts. Its matching antigen is unknown. Sequencing was performed with immunoSEQ multiplex PCR; in TCRdb, only in-frame clones are kept and a portion is missing. The sample shows some 30,000 clones, around 89% of them seen only once. The V gene's germline CDR1 is SGHAT and CDR2 FQNNGV. The CDR3 covers 15 residues. V was clipped by 3 bases and J by 4 bases; unmatched bases: 6. This sample is part of a study of regulatory and conventional T cells in RAG deficiency. Broader study findings: In Omenn syndrome, Treg and Tconv repertoires overlapped >80%. Control T-cell subsets had markedly higher Shannon entropy and lower Simpson indices than RAG-deficient patients. Sorted Omenn CD25-high CD127-low cells may not be bona fide Tregs.

In addition, the sample was reused for a study of regulatory T cells. That paper adds: The primer mix had 52 TRBV and 13 TRBJ primers.

This clonotype was obtained from a human donor in good health. The sequenced sample consisted of CD8+ T cells sorted from blood. J is TRBJ1-2 and V is TRBV11-2, with 9 bases lining up with TRBD1. The CDR3 region is CASSFGTGYGYGYTF. The CDR3 coding sequence is TGTGCCAGCAGCTTCGGGACAGGGTATGGCTATGGCTACACCTTC.